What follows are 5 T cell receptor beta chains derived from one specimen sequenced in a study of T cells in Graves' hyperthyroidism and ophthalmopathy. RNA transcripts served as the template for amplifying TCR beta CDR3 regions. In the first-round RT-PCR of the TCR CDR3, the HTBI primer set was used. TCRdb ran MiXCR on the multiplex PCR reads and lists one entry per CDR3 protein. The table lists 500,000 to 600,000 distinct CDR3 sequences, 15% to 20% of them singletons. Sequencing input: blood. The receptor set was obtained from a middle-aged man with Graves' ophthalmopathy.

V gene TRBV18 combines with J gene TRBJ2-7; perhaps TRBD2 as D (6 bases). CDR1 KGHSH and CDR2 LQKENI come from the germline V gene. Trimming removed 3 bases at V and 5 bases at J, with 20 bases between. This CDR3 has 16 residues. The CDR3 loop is CASSPRLGGVSDEQYF. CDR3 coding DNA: TGTGCCAGCTCACCCCGTCTGGGGGGAGTAAGCGACGAGCAGTACTTC.

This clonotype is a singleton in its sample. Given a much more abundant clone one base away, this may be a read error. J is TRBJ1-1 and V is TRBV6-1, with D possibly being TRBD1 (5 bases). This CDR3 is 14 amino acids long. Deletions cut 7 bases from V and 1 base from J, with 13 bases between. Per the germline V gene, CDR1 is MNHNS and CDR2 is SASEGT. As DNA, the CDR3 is TGTGCCAGCACCGACCCCGGGGGGAACACTGAAGCTTTCTTT. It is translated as CASTDPGGNTEAFF.

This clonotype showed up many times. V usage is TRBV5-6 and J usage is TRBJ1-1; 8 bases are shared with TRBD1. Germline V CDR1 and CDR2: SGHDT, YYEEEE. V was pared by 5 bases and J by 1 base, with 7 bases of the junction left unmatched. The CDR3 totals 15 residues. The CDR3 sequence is CASRSPGGANTEAFF. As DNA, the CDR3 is TGTGCCAGCAGATCCCCAGGGGGCGCGAACACTGAAGCTTTCTTT.

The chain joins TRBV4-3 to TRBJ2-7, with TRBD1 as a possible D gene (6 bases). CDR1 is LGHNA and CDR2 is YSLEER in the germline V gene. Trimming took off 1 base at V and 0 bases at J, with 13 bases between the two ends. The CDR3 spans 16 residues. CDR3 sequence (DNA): TGCGCCAGCAGCCAAGGAATTCAGGGGAGCTCCTACGAGCAGTACTTC. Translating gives CASSQGIQGSSYEQYF.

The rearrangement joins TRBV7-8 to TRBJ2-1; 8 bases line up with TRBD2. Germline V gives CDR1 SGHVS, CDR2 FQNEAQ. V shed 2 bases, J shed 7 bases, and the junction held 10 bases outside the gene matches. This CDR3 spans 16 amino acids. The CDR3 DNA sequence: TGTGCCAGCAGCTTAATTCGGGGGGGCTTTGGGAATGAGCAGTTCTTC. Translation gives CASSLIRGGFGNEQFF.